This T cell receptor beta chain was documented in a study of T cells in tuberculosis. The overall study: The T cells targeted glucose monomycolate, a mycobacterial lipid, via CD1B. This South African cohort compared adolescents with or without latent tuberculosis against adults with active tuberculosis.

TCRdb's copy holds only in-frame clones and misses some; the assay was immunoSEQ multiplex PCR. The sample has around 30,000 clones, roughly 90% seen once. Study-wide findings and caveats: Active tuberculosis alpha repertoires lay closer to GMM-specific TCRs than controls'.

To note about this clone: Its antigen is unknown.

Germline V gene sequence: CDR1 LNHDA, CDR2 SQIVND (reference sequence). This CDR3 has 16 amino acids. With 6 bases clipped from V and 5 bases from J, the junction kept 10 bases outside the gene matches. Input material: PBMCs. This sequence was found in a donor aged 5 to 30 with latent tuberculosis or without tuberculosis infection. The chain links TRBV19 to TRBJ2-2, with 9 nucleotides matching TRBD1. CDR3 DNA sequence: TGTGCCAGTAGAAGGGACAGGGCTCCTGTGACCGGGGAGCTGTTTTTT. Translation: CASRRDRAPVTGELFF.